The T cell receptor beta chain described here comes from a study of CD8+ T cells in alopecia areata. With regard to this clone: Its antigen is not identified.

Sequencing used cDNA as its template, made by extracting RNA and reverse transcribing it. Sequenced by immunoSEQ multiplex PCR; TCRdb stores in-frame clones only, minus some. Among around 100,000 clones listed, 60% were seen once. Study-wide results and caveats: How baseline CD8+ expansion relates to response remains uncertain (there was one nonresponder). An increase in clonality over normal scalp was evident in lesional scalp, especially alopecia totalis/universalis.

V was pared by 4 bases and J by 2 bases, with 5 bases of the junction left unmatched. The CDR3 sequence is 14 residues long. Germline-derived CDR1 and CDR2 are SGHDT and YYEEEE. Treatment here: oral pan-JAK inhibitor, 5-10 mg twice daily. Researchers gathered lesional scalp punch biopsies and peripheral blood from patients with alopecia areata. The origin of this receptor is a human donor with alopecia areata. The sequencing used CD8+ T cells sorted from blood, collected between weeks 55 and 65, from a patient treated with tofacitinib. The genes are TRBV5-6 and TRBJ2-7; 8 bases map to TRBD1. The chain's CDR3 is CASSMGQATYEQYF. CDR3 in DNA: TGTGCCAGCAGCATGGGACAGGCGACCTACGAGCAGTACTTC.